This T cell receptor beta chain derives from a study of T cells in Graves' hyperthyroidism and ophthalmopathy. Study summary: Any treatment followed the collection of peripheral blood at initial diagnosis. Notes on the study in general: Among clonotypes expanded in thyroid above 0.001, most were also found in blood.

This clonotype was counted many times. Its specificity is unknown. Blood sampling occurred at first hyperthyroidism diagnosis, ahead of any ophthalmopathy symptoms. J lost 2 bases, V lost 6 bases, and 7 bases had no gene match. From germline, CDR1 is MNHEY and CDR2 SVGEGT. The CDR3 length is 17 residues. Researchers took RNA transcripts and amplified the TCR beta CDR3 regions from them. First-round RT-PCR targeting the TCR CDR3 was performed with the HTBI primer set. One entry per CDR3 protein results from TCRdb running MiXCR on the multiplex PCR reads. Of around 400,000 distinct CDR3 sequences in the sample, approximately 15% were seen once.

This TCR was recovered from a woman between 18 and 29 years old with Graves' hyperthyroidism that later progressed to Graves' ophthalmopathy. The sequencing sample was made of blood. This chain uses TRBV6-2 or TRBV6-3 with TRBJ2-1, with 13 bases identical to TRBD2. CDR3 in amino acids: CASSLGLAGVAYNEQFF. In nucleotides, the CDR3 is TGTGCCAGCAGCCTTGGACTAGCGGGAGTTGCCTACAATGAGCAGTTCTTC.